This section outlines one T cell receptor beta chain sequence together with its context. No antigen is known for it. The data derive from a study of identifying expanded T cells in peripheral blood. Study-wide points: Roughly 1.2 clones differed between technical replicates, versus around 15 and 19 over time.

Assay: immunoSEQ multiplex PCR; the TCRdb copy retains only in-frame clones and omits some. The sample includes some 93,000 clones, 70% to 90% of them seen just once. During the collection period, no donor immune events like infections were recorded. The CDR3 has 16 amino acids. Per germline, CDR1 SGHAT and CDR2 FQNNGV. Trimming at V came to 4 bases and at J to 0 bases, leaving 6 bases not matched to a gene. This clonotype was sampled from a person aged 18-70 years in good health. Sequencing was performed on blood. J is TRBJ2-1 and V is TRBV11-2; 7 bases align to TRBD1. CDR3 DNA sequence: TGTGCCAGCAGCTCGTACAGGGGCAGCTCCTACAATGAGCAGTTCTTC. Amino acids: CASSSYRGSSYNEQFF.